These T cell receptor beta chains were read from a single sample in a study of cytomegalovirus exposure and HLA in healthy donors. Assay: immunoSEQ multiplex PCR; the TCRdb copy retains only in-frame clones and omits some. This table holds 100,000 to 150,000 clones. The sample taken for sequencing was PBMCs. These receptors were obtained from a woman aged 40 to 49 in good health and CMV-seropositive. Each CDR3 is given with its conserved first and last residue. D genes are given only for firm matches.

>TRBV27|.|TRBJ2-7
CASSVGEGPSYEQYF
TGTGCCAGCAGTGTGGGAGAAGGCCCCTCCTACGAGCAGTACTTC
>TRBV19|TRBD1|TRBJ1-1
CASTPGQGALKDTEAFF
TGTGCCAGTACCCCGGGACAGGGAGCGCTTAAGGACACTGAAGCTTTCTTT
>TRBV4-1|.|TRBJ2-1
CASSQGDTLSEQFF
TGCGCCAGCAGCCAAGGGGACACATTAAGCGAGCAGTTCTTC
>TRBV9|.|TRBJ2-2
CASTRPDTGELFF
TGTGCCAGCACTAGACCGGACACCGGGGAGCTGTTTTTT
>TRBV11-2|.|TRBJ2-6
CASSRRTGGANVLTF
TGTGCCAGCAGTCGCCGGACGGGGGGGGCCAACGTCCTGACTTTC
>TRBV6-6|TRBD2|TRBJ2-7
CASSYSAGRVQSEQYF
TGTGCCAGCAGTTACTCGGCCGGGAGGGTTCAAAGCGAGCAGTACTTC
>TRBV7-2|.|TRBJ1-1
CASSFIMNTEAFF
TGTGCCAGCAGTTTCATCATGAACACTGAAGCTTTCTTT
>TRBV29-1|.|TRBJ1-3
CSGGSSGNTIYF
TGCAGCGGGGGCAGCTCTGGAAACACCATATATTTT
>TRBV15|.|TRBJ1-2
CATSRETVGGYTF
TGTGCCACCAGCAGAGAAACAGTGGGCGGCTACACCTTC
>TRBV27|TRBD1|TRBJ2-7
CASSLSIRQGAYEQYF
TGTGCCAGCAGTTTATCAATCCGACAGGGGGCTTACGAGCAGTACTTC
>TRBV15|.|TRBJ1-5
CATRIRISGNQPQHF
TGTGCCACCCGAATCAGGATCTCTGGCAATCAGCCCCAGCATTTT
>TRBV5-1|.|TRBJ1-4
CASSLEAGREKLFF
TGCGCCAGCAGCTTGGAGGCAGGCCGGGAAAAACTGTTTTTT
>TRBV6-4|.|TRBJ2-5
CASSVKAGSGTQYF
TGTGCCAGCAGTGTAAAGGCGGGATCAGGAACCCAGTACTTC
>TRBV27|TRBD2|TRBJ2-1
CASSSPFLAGLYNEQFF
TGTGCCAGCAGTTCTCCCTTTTTAGCGGGGTTGTACAATGAGCAGTTCTTC
>TRBV27|TRBD2|TRBJ2-3
CASRREGLADTQYF
TGTGCCAGCAGGAGAGAAGGACTAGCAGATACGCAGTATTTT
>TRBV2|TRBD1|TRBJ1-4
CASSRQGRTGRLFF
TGTGCCAGCAGTCGACAGGGTCGGACGGGTAGACTGTTTTTT
>TRBV7-9|.|TRBJ2-7
CASSQEDYYEQYF
TGTGCCAGCAGCCAAGAAGACTACTACGAGCAGTACTTC
>TRBV7-9|TRBD2|TRBJ2-1
CASSSLAGGFEQFF
TGTGCCAGCAGCTCCCTAGCGGGAGGGTTTGAGCAGTTCTTC
>TRBV19|.|TRBJ1-4
CASSNRHNEKLFF
TGTGCCAGTAGTAACAGGCATAATGAAAAACTGTTTTTT
>TRBV9|.|TRBJ2-5
CASAGGGVQETQYF
TGTGCCAGCGCTGGAGGAGGGGTCCAAGAGACCCAGTACTTC
>TRBV5-4|.|TRBJ2-6
CASSQGGPFSGANVLTF
TGTGCCAGCAGCCAAGGAGGGCCATTCTCTGGGGCCAACGTCCTGACTTTC
>TRBV2|TRBD1|TRBJ2-6
CASKGTGTSGANVLTF
TGTGCCAGCAAGGGGACAGGGACTTCTGGGGCCAACGTCCTGACTTTC
>TRBV30|.|TRBJ1-2
CAWTRTHYGYTF
TGTGCCTGGACACGTACACATTATGGCTACACCTTC
>TRBV5-1|TRBD1|TRBJ2-1
CASSLVGDSSYNEQFF
TGCGCCAGCAGCTTGGTGGGGGACAGCTCCTACAATGAGCAGTTCTTC
>TRBV5-3|TRBD2|TRBJ2-3
CARSLLGLADFTDTQYF
TGTGCCAGAAGCTTGTTAGGACTAGCAGATTTCACAGATACGCAGTATTTT
>TRBV6-5|TRBD1|TRBJ2-2
CASSSGTVNTGELFF
TGTGCCAGCAGTTCCGGGACAGTGAACACCGGGGAGCTGTTTTTT
>TRBV28|.|TRBJ1-5
CASAGSRSNQPQHF
TGTGCCAGTGCCGGGTCGAGGAGCAATCAGCCCCAGCATTTT
>TRBV19|.|TRBJ2-3
CASSRGVDTQYF
TGTGCCAGTAGCCGAGGAGTGGATACGCAGTATTTT
>TRBV7-9|.|TRBJ2-1
CASSFLETNQFF
TGTGCCAGCAGCTTTCTGGAGACTAACCAGTTCTTC
>TRBV2|TRBD1|TRBJ1-2
CASIPVTGGYGYTF
TGTGCCAGCATCCCCGTTACAGGGGGCTATGGCTACACCTTC
>TRBV7-9|TRBD1|TRBJ1-4
CASSRQGVGEKLFF
TGTGCCAGCAGCCGACAGGGGGTGGGAGAAAAACTGTTTTTT
>TRBV7-9|TRBD1|TRBJ1-4
CASSLAQGSEKLFF
TGTGCCAGCAGCTTAGCACAGGGGAGTGAAAAACTGTTTTTT
>TRBV5-1|.|TRBJ2-7
CASALGGQNREQYF
TGCGCCAGCGCGCTCGGGGGACAGAACAGGGAGCAGTACTTC
>TRBV4-3|TRBD2|TRBJ2-3
CASSQDWEGGTDTQYF
TGCGCCAGCAGCCAAGATTGGGAGGGCGGCACAGATACGCAGTATTTT
>TRBV19|TRBD1|TRBJ2-4
CASRTGDGRNIQYF
TGTGCCAGTAGAACAGGGGATGGTAGAAACATTCAGTACTTC
>TRBV15|.|TRBJ1-1
CATSRDSEDEAFF
TGTGCCACCAGCAGAGATAGTGAGGATGAAGCTTTCTTT
>TRBV28|TRBD2|TRBJ2-2
CASSSGLAGYTGELFF
TGTGCCAGCAGTTCCGGACTAGCGGGTTACACCGGGGAGCTGTTTTTT
>TRBV5-1|.|TRBJ1-3
CATSQGPENTIYF
TGCGCCACCTCACAGGGACCTGAAAACACCATATATTTT
>TRBV19|TRBD1|TRBJ2-2
CASSTKQGAGSGELFF
TGTGCCAGTAGTACGAAACAGGGGGCGGGGTCCGGGGAGCTGTTTTTT
>TRBV6-6|.|TRBJ2-7
CASSYIQEAYEQYF
TGTGCCAGCAGCTACATACAGGAAGCCTACGAGCAGTACTTC
>TRBV19|.|TRBJ2-7
CASTDSYEQYF
TGTGCCAGTACAGATTCCTACGAGCAGTACTTC
>TRBV29-1|.|TRBJ2-1
CSVAATYNEQFF
TGCAGCGTTGCTGCGACCTACAATGAGCAGTTCTTC
>TRBV6-6|.|TRBJ1-2
CASSEDSKSYGYTF
TGTGCCAGCAGTGAGGACAGTAAATCGTATGGCTACACCTTC
>TRBV30|.|TRBJ2-2
CAWVGTLNTGELFF
TGTGCCTGGGTCGGGACTCTTAACACCGGGGAGCTGTTTTTT
>TRBV19|TRBD1|TRBJ1-2
CASSARPGQGINYGYTF
TGTGCCAGTAGTGCGAGGCCGGGACAGGGGATTAACTATGGCTACACCTTC
>TRBV19|TRBD1|TRBJ2-1
CATSNDVRGHEQFF
TGTGCCACCTCTAATGATGTGAGGGGGCATGAGCAGTTCTTC
>TRBV27|TRBD2|TRBJ2-5
CASSFQRGHQETQYF
TGTGCCAGCAGTTTCCAGCGGGGCCACCAAGAGACCCAGTACTTC
>TRBV15|.|TRBJ2-5
CATSRGGTEKQYF
TGTGCCACCAGCAGAGGCGGGACGGAGAAACAGTACTTC